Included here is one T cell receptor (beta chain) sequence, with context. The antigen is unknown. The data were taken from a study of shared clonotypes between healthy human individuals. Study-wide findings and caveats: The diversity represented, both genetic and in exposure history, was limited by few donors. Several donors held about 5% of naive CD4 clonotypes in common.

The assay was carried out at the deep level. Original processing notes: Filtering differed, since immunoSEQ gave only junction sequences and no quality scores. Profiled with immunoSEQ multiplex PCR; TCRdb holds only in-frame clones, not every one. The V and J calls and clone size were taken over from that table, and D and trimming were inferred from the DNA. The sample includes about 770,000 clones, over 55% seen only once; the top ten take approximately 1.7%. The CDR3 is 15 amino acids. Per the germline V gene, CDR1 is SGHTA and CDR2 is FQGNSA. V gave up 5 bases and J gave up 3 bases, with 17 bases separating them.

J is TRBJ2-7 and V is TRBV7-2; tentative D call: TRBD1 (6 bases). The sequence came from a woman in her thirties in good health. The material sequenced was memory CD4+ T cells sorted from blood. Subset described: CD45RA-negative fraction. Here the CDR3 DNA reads TGTGCCAGCAGCCGCCAGGCAGGGGTGAGCTACGAGCAGTACTTC. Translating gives CASSRQAGVSYEQYF. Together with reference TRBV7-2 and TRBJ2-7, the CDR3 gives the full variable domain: GAGVSQSPSNKVTEKGKDVELRCDPISGHTALYWYRQSLGQGLEFLIYFQGNSAPDKSGLPSDRFSAERTGGSVSTLTIQRTQQEDSAVYLCASSRQAGVSYEQYFGPGTRLTVT.